Listed below are T cell receptor beta chains from one sample, sequenced in a study of T cell responses to AZD1222 COVID-19 vaccine. The table came from immunoSEQ multiplex PCR; TCRdb's copy has only in-frame clones and leaves some out. The sample gives around 100,000 clones, around 81% of which show up once; 9.4% is in the top ten. Sequencing was performed on peripheral blood, taken on day 0 of AZD1222 vaccination. The receptors were sampled from an adult in good health. Both conserved end residues are part of each CDR3. Each record gives: V gene, D gene, J gene, clone size, CDR3 DNA, CDR3 protein. The D gene is left open where the match is weak. Rows may omit the clone size; those that give it use once, few, many or a size class.

V: TRBV16
D: TRBD1
J: TRBJ2-7
size: -
DNA: TGTGCCAGCAGCCAATCAGTCCCGTCCGGGACAGTCTCCTACGAGCAGTACTTC
CDR3: CASSQSVPSGTVSYEQYF

V: TRBV29-1
D: TRBD1
J: TRBJ2-7
size: -
DNA: TGCAGCGTTGCGGGTCAGGGGGCCTCAGTAGGCGAGCAGTACTTC
CDR3: CSVAGQGASVGEQYF

V: TRBV3-1/TRBV3-2
D: TRBD1
J: TRBJ2-3
size: -
DNA: TGTGCCAGCAGCAAACGACAGGGACAGACCCCAGATACGCAGTATTTT
CDR3: CASSKRQGQTPDTQYF

V: TRBV16
D: -
J: TRBJ1-3
size: -
DNA: TGTGCCAGCAGCCAAATGAGGGCAACCATATATTTT
CDR3: CASSQMRATIYF

V: TRBV6-5
D: -
J: TRBJ1-2
size: -
DNA: TGTGCCAGCAGTTACGGGGGGATGGAGTATGGCTACACCTTC
CDR3: CASSYGGMEYGYTF

V: TRBV18
D: -
J: TRBJ2-2
size: -
DNA: TGTGCCAGCTCACCGGGGAACACCGGGGAGCTGTTTTTT
CDR3: CASSPGNTGELFF

V: TRBV28
D: -
J: TRBJ1-2
size: -
DNA: TGTGCCAGCAGTTTTGCGGGGGTTTATGGCTACACCTTC
CDR3: CASSFAGVYGYTF

V: TRBV29-1
D: TRBD1
J: TRBJ1-4
size: -
DNA: TGCAGCGTTGACGGACAGGGACGAGAAAAACTGTTTTTT
CDR3: CSVDGQGREKLFF

V: TRBV7-2
D: TRBD2
J: TRBJ2-7
size: few
DNA: TGTGCCAGCAGCTTAACCTTTAGCGGGCATCGGATATACGAGCAGTACTTC
CDR3: CASSLTFSGHRIYEQYF

V: TRBV7-2
D: -
J: TRBJ1-3
size: -
DNA: TGTGCCAGCAGCTTACAAGCAGGGACAGGAAACACCATATATTTT
CDR3: CASSLQAGTGNTIYF

V: TRBV4-3
D: TRBD1
J: TRBJ1-3
size: -
DNA: TGCGCCAGCAGCCAAGAATACAGGGGAGGAAACACCATATATTTT
CDR3: CASSQEYRGGNTIYF

V: TRBV7-2
D: -
J: TRBJ1-5
size: once
DNA: TGTGCCAGCACGGACAGCAGATATAGCAATCAGCCCCAGCATTTT
CDR3: CASTDSRYSNQPQHF

V: TRBV6-5
D: -
J: TRBJ1-2
size: -
DNA: TGTGCCAGCAGGACGGGGGGAACGTTCTATGGCTACACCTTC
CDR3: CASRTGGTFYGYTF

V: TRBV28
D: -
J: TRBJ2-6
size: -
DNA: TGTGCCAGCACGACAGACTCTGGGGCCAACGTCCTGACTTTC
CDR3: CASTTDSGANVLTF

V: TRBV20-1
D: -
J: TRBJ2-3
size: -
DNA: TGCAGTGCGCTCCCTCGAGATACGCAGTATTTT
CDR3: CSALPRDTQYF

V: TRBV24-1
D: -
J: TRBJ2-5
size: -
DNA: TGTGCCACCAGTGCGGGTGAGACCCAGTACTTC
CDR3: CATSAGETQYF